One sample yielded the 19 T cell receptor beta chains listed below, sequenced in a study of identical twins. TCRdb re-called the 5' RACE reads with MiXCR, one entry per CDR3 protein. The table includes 200,000 to 300,000 distinct CDR3 sequences, roughly 10% detected once. Sequences were obtained from memory T cells sorted from blood. The origin of the receptors is a man aged 50 to 59 in good health.

This clonotype was recorded at least ten times. This rearrangement joins TRBV12-3 or TRBV12-4 to TRBJ2-1; TRBD2 matches 14 bases. After removal of 3 bases from V and 9 bases from J, the junction contained 1 base not matched to a gene. The CDR3 is made up of 14 amino acids. The CDR3 region is CASSFGLAGGEQFF. CDR3 in DNA: TGTGCCAGCAGTTTCGGACTAGCGGGAGGTGAGCAGTTCTTC.

This chain connects TRBV6-5 to TRBJ1-2; D is perhaps TRBD1 (6 bases). Germline lookup yields CDR1 MNHEY and CDR2 SVGAGI. The CDR3 is made up of 15 amino acids. V shed 2 bases and J shed 2 bases, with 12 bases lying between them. The CDR3 coding sequence is TGTGCCAGCAGTTACGAACCAGACAGGAACTATGGCTACACCTTC. Protein product: CASSYEPDRNYGYTF.

This clonotype was detected many times. The rearrangement joins TRBV28 to TRBJ2-3; 8 bases fit TRBD2. V lost 6 bases, J lost 1 base, and 6 bases stayed unmatched. The CDR3 extends over 15 amino acids. Per the germline V gene, CDR1 is MDHEN and CDR2 is SYDVKM. In DNA, the CDR3 is TGTGCCAGCAGCGGGGGGGGAGTGGGCACAGATACGCAGTATTTT. Amino acids: CASSGGGVGTDTQYF.

This clonotype was found many times. This chain joins TRBV4-3 and TRBJ2-1; D remains ambiguous. The germline CDR1 and CDR2 sequences are LGHNA and YSLEER. Trimming shortened V by 0 bases and J by 3 bases, and 3 bases separated the two germline ends. This CDR3 region has 13 residues. The CDR3 DNA sequence: TGCGCCAGCAGCCAAGACTACTACAATGAGCAGTTCTTC. This codes for CASSQDYYNEQFF.

This clonotype turned up a few times. The chain recombines TRBV7-2 with TRBJ1-1; tentative D call: TRBD1 (5 bases). Germline CDR1 SGHTA, CDR2 FQGNSA. Trimming removed 2 bases from V and 6 bases from J, with 16 bases in between. There are 15 residues in the CDR3. CDR3 in DNA: TGTGCCAGCAGCTTAATGGGACGCCGTGGATCTGAAGCTTTCTTT. It yields the protein CASSLMGRRGSEAFF.

The chain's CDR3 is CASSLTSGANTGELFF. In DNA form, the CDR3 reads TGTGCCAGCAGTCTCACTAGCGGGGCGAACACCGGGGAGCTGTTTTTT. This chain connects TRBV11-2 to TRBJ2-2; TRBD2 matches at 10 bases. The CDR3 sequence is 16 residues long. The trim removed 6 bases at V and 0 bases at J, leaving 4 bases unmatched. CDR1 and CDR2 from the germline V gene are SGHAT and FQNNGV.

This sequence joins TRBV6-2 or TRBV6-3 and TRBJ2-1, with D possibly being TRBD2 (5 bases). Germline values: CDR1 MNHEY, CDR2 SVGEGT. This CDR3 comprises 17 residues. The V end lost 10 bases, the J end lost 0 bases, and 22 bases lay between the germline ends. The CDR3: CATKLETLKFSYNEQFF. CDR3 sequence (DNA): TGTGCCACCAAACTAGAAACCTTAAAATTCTCCTACAATGAGCAGTTCTTC.

This clonotype was detected only a few times. The CDR3 here is CASSLGQGYGELFF. Here the CDR3 DNA reads TGTGCCAGCAGTTTGGGGCAGGGGTACGGGGAGCTGTTTTTT. V and J are TRBV27 and TRBJ2-2; a possible D gene is TRBD1 (6 bases). Trimming removed 3 bases from V and 7 bases from J, with 12 bases in between. The CDR3 runs to 14 residues. The germline V gene has CDR1 MNHEY and CDR2 SMNVEV (reference sequence).

J is TRBJ2-5 and V is TRBV12-3 or TRBV12-4; 11 nucleotides match TRBD1. V was pared by 5 bases and J by 2 bases, with 7 bases of the junction left unmatched. This CDR3 contains 16 residues. This CDR3 reads CASSPRTGGLQETQYF. Here the CDR3 DNA reads TGTGCCAGCAGTCCAAGGACAGGGGGCCTACAAGAGACCCAGTACTTC.

This sequence joins TRBV3-1 and TRBJ1-2; weak D call: TRBD1 (5 bases). The germline V and J ends were trimmed by 0 bases and 4 bases, with 9 bases remaining between them. The germline gives CDR1 LGHDT, CDR2 YNNKEL (reference sequence). There are 14 residues in the CDR3. This chain's CDR3 is CASSQDFQGYGYTF. The CDR3 region has the DNA TGTGCCAGCAGCCAAGATTTCCAGGGCTATGGCTACACCTTC.

The gene calls are TRBV4-1 and TRBJ1-2; a possible D gene is TRBD1 (6 bases). From germline, CDR1 is MGHRA and CDR2 YSYEKL. V was pared by 1 base and J by 6 bases, with 18 bases between. This CDR3 is 16 amino acids long. Here the CDR3 reads CASSQGGGAVINGYTF. The CDR3 DNA follows: TGCGCCAGCAGCCAAGGAGGGGGGGCGGTAATCAATGGCTACACCTTC.

The chain joins TRBV4-1 to TRBJ2-3, with a possible D match to TRBD2 (7 bases). There are 16 residues in the CDR3. The germline CDR1 and CDR2 sequences are MGHRA and YSYEKL. V lost 4 bases and J 2 bases, leaving 16 bases between the germline ends. The CDR3 spells CASSPARAGATDTQYF. The DNA of the CDR3 is TGCGCCAGCAGCCCAGCTCGCGCGGGGGCCACAGATACGCAGTATTTT.

The V call is TRBV20-1, the J call TRBJ2-7, with a possible D match to TRBD1 (6 bases). V was pared by 6 bases and J by 2 bases, with 17 bases between. Per germline, CDR1 DFQATT and CDR2 SNEGSKA (reference sequence). The CDR3 covers 14 residues. CDR3 protein: CSARPRQAPYEQYF. The CDR3 DNA reads as TGCAGTGCAAGACCCAGACAGGCCCCCTACGAGCAGTACTTC.

The chain carries TRBV28 and TRBJ2-7; no definite D call. Germline assignment: CDR1 MDHEN and CDR2 SYDVKM. With 6 bases removed from V and 2 bases from J, the gap between germline ends came to 11 bases. This CDR3 has 13 residues. The CDR3, as DNA: TGTGCCAGCAGGGCTTTGCGTACCTACGAGCAGTACTTC. Amino acid sequence: CASRALRTYEQYF.

This clonotype showed up many times. The rearrangement joins TRBV5-1 to TRBJ2-7; D possibly corresponds to TRBD1 (5 bases). V shed 5 bases and J shed 2 bases, with 14 bases lying between them. This CDR3 contains 14 residues. The V gene's germline CDR1 is SGHRS and CDR2 YFSETQ. This CDR3 is CASRGDSLTYEQYF. Written as DNA, the CDR3 is TGCGCCAGCAGAGGAGACAGCCTTACCTACGAGCAGTACTTC.

This clonotype was recorded many times. This rearrangement joins TRBV2 to TRBJ1-1; perhaps TRBD1 as D (6 bases). The CDR3 runs to 13 residues. V was shortened by 6 bases and J by 1 base, with 9 bases between the two germline ends. The germline CDR1 and CDR2 sequences are SNHLY and FYNNEI. The CDR3 loop reads CASRGGPNTEAFF. The CDR3 DNA is TGTGCCAGCAGGGGGGGGCCGAACACTGAAGCTTTCTTT.

To note about this clonotype: A much bigger clone sits one base away, suggesting this may be a read error. The rearrangement joins TRBV6-1 to TRBJ2-3, with 16 positions matching TRBD2. The V and J ends lost 7 bases and 3 bases, in that order; junction bases with no gene match: 7. The CDR3 contains 17 residues. Germline V CDR1 and CDR2: MNHNS, SASEGT. As DNA, the CDR3 is TGTGCCAGCAATGGGACTAGCGGGGGGGCGGGGACAGATACGCAGTATTTT. The encoded protein is CASNGTSGGAGTDTQYF.

This clonotype came up a few times. The chain couples TRBV7-2 to TRBJ1-1, with D unclear. Germline CDR1 SGHTA, CDR2 FQGNSA. Deletions cut 7 bases from V and 0 bases from J, with 12 bases between. CDR3 size: 14 residues. In DNA, the CDR3 is TGTGCCAGCACCCTAACAACCATGAACACTGAAGCTTTCTTT. This codes for CASTLTTMNTEAFF.

The V and J genes are TRBV5-4 and TRBJ2-3; 11 bases are shared with TRBD2. V lost 6 bases to trimming and J lost 9 bases; unmatched junction nucleotides: 9. Germline assignment: CDR1 SGHNT and CDR2 YYREEE (reference sequence). This CDR3 comprises 14 residues. CDR3 region: CASTKGLAAGTQYF. The CDR3 coding sequence is TGTGCCAGCACAAAGGGACTAGCGGCCGGCACGCAGTATTTT.